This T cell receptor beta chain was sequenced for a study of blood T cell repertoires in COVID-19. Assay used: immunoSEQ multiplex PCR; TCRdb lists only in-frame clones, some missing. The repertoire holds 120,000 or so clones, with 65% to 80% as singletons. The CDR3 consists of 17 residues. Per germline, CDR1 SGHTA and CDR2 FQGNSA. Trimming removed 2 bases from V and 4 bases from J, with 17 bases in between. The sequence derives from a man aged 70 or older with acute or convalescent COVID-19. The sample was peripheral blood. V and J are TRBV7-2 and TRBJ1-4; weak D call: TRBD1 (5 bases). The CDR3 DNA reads TGTGCCAGCAGCTTACCAGTATCGGGACTCGATAATGAAAAACTGTTTTTT. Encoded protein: CASSLPVSGLDNEKLFF.